A single sample gave rise to the 9 T cell receptor beta chains below, sequenced in a study of cytomegalovirus exposure and HLA in healthy donors. Repertoires were generated with immunoSEQ multiplex PCR, while TCRdb's copy carries only in-frame clones and drops some. Of about 240,000 clones in the sample, approximately 86% are singletons; the top ten hold 1.2%. The specimen sequenced was PBMCs. Source of these receptors: a woman aged 25 to 39 in good health and CMV-seropositive.

The V gene is TRBV6-1, the J gene TRBJ1-2, with TRBD1 matching over 8 bases. Germline CDR1 and CDR2: MNHNS and SASEGT. The length of the CDR3 is 13 residues. Trimming cost V 6 bases and J 8 bases; bases outside gene matches: 8. CDR3 amino acids: CASSQQGGYGYTF. CDR3 nucleotides: TGTGCCAGCAGCCAACAGGGGGGGTACGGCTACACCTTC.

V is TRBV7-7 and J is TRBJ2-1, with 10 positions matching TRBD1. From germline, CDR1 is SSHAT and CDR2 FNYEAQ (reference sequence). CDR3 size: 16 residues. The ends lost 2 bases at V and 8 bases at J; junction bases unmatched: 9. The CDR3 protein is CASSLRQGASYDEQFF. The CDR3, as DNA: TGTGCCAGCAGCTTAAGACAGGGGGCCTCGTACGATGAGCAGTTCTTC.

This clone has only one observation. The chain links TRBV2 to TRBJ1-4; perhaps TRBD1 as D (5 bases). V was shortened by 2 bases and J by 4 bases, with 14 bases between the two germline ends. Germline-derived CDR1 and CDR2 are SNHLY and FYNNEI. The CDR3 has 16 amino acids. The CDR3 loop is CASSEWGGQGNEKLFF. CDR3 nucleotides: TGTGCCAGCAGTGAATGGGGCGGCCAGGGTAATGAAAAACTGTTTTTT.

J is TRBJ1-3 and V is TRBV30; no clear D. Germline loops: CDR1 GTSNPN, CDR2 SVGIG (reference sequence). The CDR3 totals 15 residues. Trimming pared 1 base from V and 4 bases from J, leaving 14 bases between. The CDR3 region is CAWSGSSREGNTIYF. The CDR3 region has the DNA TGTGCCTGGAGTGGTTCAAGTAGGGAGGGAAACACCATATATTTT.

V gene TRBV6-5 combines with J gene TRBJ2-1; weak D call: TRBD2 (5 bases). Trimming cost V 5 bases and J 0 bases, with 11 bases left between them. Germline V gene sequence: CDR1 MNHEY, CDR2 SVGAGI. The CDR3 covers 15 residues. The DNA for the CDR3 is TGTGCCAGCAGTCCCACTGGGAGCTCCTACAATGAGCAGTTCTTC. Its protein product is CASSPTGSSYNEQFF.

The chain combines TRBV25-1 with TRBJ2-7; the D gene is possibly TRBD2 (5 bases). The CDR3 spans 12 residues. V dropped 4 bases and J dropped 3 bases, with 7 bases sitting between them. Germline values: CDR1 MGHDK, CDR2 SYGVNS. The CDR3 protein is CASSAGYYEQYF. For the CDR3, the DNA is TGTGCCAGCAGTGCGGGATACTACGAGCAGTACTTC.

This chain uses TRBV30 with TRBJ1-2, with unresolved D. The CDR3 length is 11 residues. V lost 5 bases, J lost 4 bases, and 8 bases lay in between. Germline assignment: CDR1 GTSNPN and CDR2 SVGIG (reference sequence). CDR3 sequence: CAWWRGYGYTF. The CDR3 nucleotides read TGTGCCTGGTGGCGGGGCTATGGCTACACCTTC.

The chain couples TRBV5-4 to TRBJ2-5; 11 bases fit TRBD2. Trimming at V came to 4 bases and at J to 3 bases, leaving 8 bases not matched to a gene. This CDR3 region has 16 residues. Germline-derived CDR1 and CDR2 are SGHNT and YYREEE (reference sequence). Written as DNA, the CDR3 is TGTGCCAGCAGCCGGGGGTCGGGACTAGCGGAAGAGACCCAGTACTTC. This sequence encodes CASSRGSGLAEETQYF.

The rearrangement links TRBV4-1 to TRBJ1-5; unclear D gene. The CDR3 is made up of 16 amino acids. The V and J ends lost 0 bases and 0 bases respectively, with 9 bases between them. CDR1 is MGHRA, CDR2 YSYEKL, per germline. The CDR3 DNA follows: TGCGCCAGCAGCCAAGAATCAGTAAATAGCAATCAGCCCCAGCATTTT. It specifies CASSQESVNSNQPQHF.